Listed below are T cell receptor beta chains from one sample, sequenced in a study of vaccination effects on CD4 cells after COVID-19. These TCRs are of unknown antigen specificity. Only in-frame clones appear in the TCRdb table, and some are missing; sequencing was by immunoSEQ multiplex PCR. The sample shows roughly 41,000 clones, about 60% of them seen only once. This specimen consisted of CD4+ T cells from PBMCs cultured with HCoV-OC43 spike peptides, obtained before COVID-19 vaccination. The source is a human donor who received a COVID-19 vaccine. Each CDR3 is given with its conserved first and last residue. D genes are given only for firm matches. A row's size may be missing; if present it is once, few, many or a size class.

J gene,V gene,clone size,D gene,CDR3 DNA,CDR3 protein
TRBJ2-5,TRBV3-1/TRBV3-2,.,.,TGTGCCAGCAGCCAGCGAGGGGGCCAAGAGACCCAGTACTTC,CASSQRGGQETQYF
TRBJ1-4,TRBV15,.,.,TGTGCCACCAGCAGAGATAAGGGGAATAATGAAAAACTGTTTTTT,CATSRDKGNNEKLFF
TRBJ2-1,TRBV5-1,.,TRBD1,TGCGCCAGCAGCTTCACAGGGGGCTATGAGCAGTTCTTC,CASSFTGGYEQFF
TRBJ1-1,TRBV7-8,.,.,TGTGCCAGCAGCTTAGAACAAAAGAACACTGAAGCTTTCTTT,CASSLEQKNTEAFF
TRBJ2-7,TRBV4-1,few,TRBD2,TGCGCCAGCAGCCGGCAGGGACTAGCGGGAGCCGAGCAGTACTTC,CASSRQGLAGAEQYF
TRBJ1-1,TRBV12-3/TRBV12-4,.,.,TGTGCCAGCAGTTTAGGCAAGAACACTGAAGCTTTCTTT,CASSLGKNTEAFF
TRBJ2-7,TRBV10-1,.,.,TGCGCCAGCAGTGAGTTTTTTCTCCGTGGCAGGTTCTCCTACGAGCAGTACTTC,CASSEFFLRGRFSYEQYF
TRBJ2-3,TRBV2,.,.,TGTGCCAGCAGTAAAGAACTAGCAGATACGCAGTATTTT,CASSKELADTQYF
TRBJ2-3,TRBV6-5,.,.,TGTGCCACCACTAAAGGTAGCGGAGGCACAGATACGCAGTATTTT,CATTKGSGGTDTQYF
TRBJ2-1,TRBV6-5,.,.,TGTGCCAGCGCTAGCTACAATGAGCAGTTCTTC,CASASYNEQFF
TRBJ2-3,TRBV6-5,.,TRBD2,TGTGCCAGCAGTTACCAGGGCGGGGGGGGCCCGGATACGCAGTATTTT,CASSYQGGGGPDTQYF
TRBJ2-5,TRBV6-5,.,TRBD2,TGTGCCAGCAGTATAGCGGGGGCGAAAGAGACCCAGTACTTC,CASSIAGAKETQYF
TRBJ2-5,TRBV7-7,.,.,TGTGCCAGCAGCTCAGGACGGAAGGTCAGCCAAGAGACCCAGTACTTC,CASSSGRKVSQETQYF
TRBJ2-1,TRBV2,.,.,TGTGCCAGCGGGGGAGACCTAGCGTCATCCTACAATGAGCAGTTCTTC,CASGGDLASSYNEQFF
TRBJ2-3,TRBV10-2,.,.,TGCGCCAGCAGTGACCTAGGACGGACAGATACGCAGTATTTT,CASSDLGRTDTQYF
TRBJ2-3,TRBV5-4,.,.,TGTGCCAGCAGCGGGGGGGCAAGCACAGATACGCAGTATTTT,CASSGGASTDTQYF
TRBJ1-5,TRBV7-9,few,.,TGTGCCAGCAGCCCCATTTCATGGGGAAGTGAACAGCCCCAGCATTTT,CASSPISWGSEQPQHF
TRBJ1-6,TRBV12-5,.,.,TGTGCTAGGAATTCCATCTTGGACGGTCCTAATTCACCCCTCCACTTT,CARNSILDGPNSPLHF
TRBJ1-6,TRBV4-1,once,.,TGCGCCAGCAGCCGGGTTCTTCCGGGCCTATATAATTCACCCCTCCACTTT,CASSRVLPGLYNSPLHF
TRBJ2-7,TRBV7-9,few,TRBD1,TGTGCCAGCAGCCGTGACAGGGCTCTGTACTTC,CASSRDRALYF
TRBJ2-2,TRBV30,.,TRBD1,TGTGCCTGGAGGGGACAGGGGCGGACCGGGGAGCTGTTTTTT,CAWRGQGRTGELFF
TRBJ2-1,TRBV7-2,.,TRBD1,TGTGCCAGCAGCTTAGACGTAGGACAGGGACGGAATGAGCAGTTCTTC,CASSLDVGQGRNEQFF
TRBJ1-1,TRBV7-9,.,TRBD1,TGTGCCAGCAGCTTAGGGGGACAGGGAGTGGCTTTCTTT,CASSLGGQGVAFF
TRBJ1-6,TRBV6-5,.,TRBD1,TGTGCCAGCAGTTACACAGGGGATTATAATTCACCCCTCCACTTT,CASSYTGDYNSPLHF
TRBJ1-5,TRBV24-1,few,.,TGTGCCACCAGCCGAGGCGGGGGGGCTTCGAGCAATCAGCCCCAGCATTTT,CATSRGGGASSNQPQHF
TRBJ2-2,TRBV7-9,medium-sized,.,TGTGCCAGCAGCTTAATAGGGACCGGGGAGCTGTTTTTT,CASSLIGTGELFF
TRBJ1-6,TRBV27,few,TRBD1,TGTGCCAGCAGAATTACCCGGGACAGGGTTTCACCCCTCCACTTT,CASRITRDRVSPLHF
TRBJ2-2,TRBV7-9,few,TRBD1,TGTGCCAGCACCGAACCCCCGGACAGGCCACTACTGTGGACCGGGGAGCTGTTTTTT,CASTEPPDRPLLWTGELFF
TRBJ2-3,TRBV7-2,.,.,TGTGCCAGCAGCTCTGGCGCGCCAGATACGCAGTATTTT,CASSSGAPDTQYF
TRBJ1-4,TRBV7-9,.,TRBD1,TGTGCCAGCAGCACCGGACAGGGGATTGCAACTAATGAAAAACTGTTTTTT,CASSTGQGIATNEKLFF
TRBJ1-2,TRBV19,once,TRBD1,TGTGCCAGTGAAACGGGACAGGGGGCATATGGCTACACCTTC,CASETGQGAYGYTF
TRBJ1-1,TRBV5-1,once,TRBD1,TGCGCCAGCAGCGTCAGGGGGCCGGGGACTGAAGCTTTCTTT,CASSVRGPGTEAFF
TRBJ2-6,TRBV19,many,TRBD1,TGTGCCAGTATATCCTCACAGGGGGCTGGGGCCAACGTCCTGACTTTC,CASISSQGAGANVLTF
TRBJ2-5,TRBV5-6,.,TRBD1,TGTGCCAGCAGCCCGCTAGACAGGGAACAAGAGACCCAGTACTTC,CASSPLDREQETQYF
TRBJ2-7,TRBV11-2,few,.,TGTGCCAGCAGTCAACGGGCGGGCAGGGAATTCTACGAGCAGTACTTC,CASSQRAGREFYEQYF
TRBJ2-2,TRBV11-2,.,.,TGTGCCAGCTCCGGGGGTCGGCGGAACACCGGGGAGCTGTTTTTT,CASSGGRRNTGELFF
TRBJ2-5,TRBV7-9,few,.,TGTGCCAGCAGCTTAGCGGGCATACAAGAGACCCAGTACTTC,CASSLAGIQETQYF
TRBJ2-1,TRBV5-1,.,.,TGCGCCAGCAGCTGGGGCAGGACCGGTAATGAGCAGTTCTTC,CASSWGRTGNEQFF
TRBJ2-3,TRBV3-1/TRBV3-2,.,.,TGTGCCAGCAGCCAAGGACTGCGGTATAGCACAGATACGCAGTATTTT,CASSQGLRYSTDTQYF
TRBJ1-2,TRBV30,.,TRBD1,TGTGCCTGGAGTGGTCAGACAGGGGTTGATGGCTACACCTTC,CAWSGQTGVDGYTF
TRBJ1-2,TRBV5-1,.,.,TGCGCCAGCAGCGAGAGCTCCGGGACTAACTATGGCTACACCTTC,CASSESSGTNYGYTF
TRBJ2-1,TRBV19,.,TRBD2,TGTGCCAGTAGGAGGACTAGCGGGGGGCCAAGGAATGAGCAGTTCTTC,CASRRTSGGPRNEQFF
TRBJ1-1,TRBV7-8,.,TRBD1,TGTGCCAGCAGCTTGGTTGAGTACAGGGGCCCTGAAGCTTTCTTT,CASSLVEYRGPEAFF
TRBJ2-7,TRBV6-5,.,TRBD2,TGTGCCAGCAGTTACTCGAGCGGGGGGGGAACCTACGAGCAGTACTTC,CASSYSSGGGTYEQYF
TRBJ2-7,TRBV4-1,few,TRBD2,TGCGCCAGCAGCCAAGGGGAATGGCTAGCGGGGGCCCTCTCCTACGAGCAGTACTTC,CASSQGEWLAGALSYEQYF
TRBJ1-2,TRBV27,few,TRBD1,TGTGCCAGCAGTCCGCTGACGGGGGACAGGCGTGGCTACACCTTC,CASSPLTGDRRGYTF
TRBJ1-2,TRBV5-1,.,TRBD1,TGCGCCAGCAGACGCCAGGACAGGGGGCTCTCCAACACCTATGGCTACACCTTC,CASRRQDRGLSNTYGYTF
TRBJ2-7,TRBV5-5,.,.,TGTGCCAGCAGCTTGGTATCGACTACCTACGAGCAGTACTTC,CASSLVSTTYEQYF
TRBJ1-1,TRBV19,.,.,TGTGCCAGTAGTGTAGGTGTAGGAGCTTTCTTT,CASSVGVGAFF